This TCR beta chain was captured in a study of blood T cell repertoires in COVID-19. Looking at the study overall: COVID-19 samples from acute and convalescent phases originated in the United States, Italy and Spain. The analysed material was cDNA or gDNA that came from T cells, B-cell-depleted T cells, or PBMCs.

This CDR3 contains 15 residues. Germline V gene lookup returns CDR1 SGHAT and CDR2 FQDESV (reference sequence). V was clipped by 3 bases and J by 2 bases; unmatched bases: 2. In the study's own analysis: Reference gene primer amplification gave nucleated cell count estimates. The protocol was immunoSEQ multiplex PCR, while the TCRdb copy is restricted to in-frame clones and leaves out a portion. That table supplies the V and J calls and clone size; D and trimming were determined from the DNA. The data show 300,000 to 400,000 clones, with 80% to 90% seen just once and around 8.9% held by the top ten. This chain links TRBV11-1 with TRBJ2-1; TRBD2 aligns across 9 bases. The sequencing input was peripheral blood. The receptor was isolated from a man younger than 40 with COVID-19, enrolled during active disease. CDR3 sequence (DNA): TGTGCCAGCAGCTTGGCGGGAGGGCCCTACAATGAGCAGTTCTTC. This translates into CASSLAGGPYNEQFF. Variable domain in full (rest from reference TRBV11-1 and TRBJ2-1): EAEVAQSPRYKITEKSQAVAFWCDPISGHATLYWYRQILGQGPELLVQFQDESVVDDSQLPKDRFSAERLKGVDSTLKIQPAELGDSAMYLCASSLAGGPYNEQFFGPGTRLTVL.